The 32 T cell receptor beta chains below all came from one sample that was sequenced in a study of shared clonotypes between healthy human individuals. The table came from immunoSEQ multiplex PCR; TCRdb's copy has only in-frame clones and leaves some out. The table includes roughly 2 million clones, 85% to 95% detected once. The specimen was naive CD4+ T cells sorted from blood. The subset denotes: CD45RA+ positively selected. The receptors come from a man between 18 and 29 years old in good health.

This clone appeared a single time. The chain is built from TRBV6-4 and TRBJ1-2; 9 positions agree with TRBD1. Germline V gene lookup returns CDR1 MRHNA and CDR2 SNTAGT. The CDR3 runs 13 residues. Trimming at V came to 5 bases and at J to 5 bases, leaving 3 bases not matched to a gene. CDR3: CASSSGQGYGYTF. In nucleotides, the CDR3 is TGTGCCAGCAGTTCGGGACAGGGTTATGGCTACACCTTC.

The chain uses TRBV2 and TRBJ2-7, with D hard to call. The CDR3 covers 12 residues. From germline, CDR1 is SNHLY and CDR2 FYNNEI. V lost 5 bases and J 1 base, leaving 6 bases between the germline ends. The CDR3 protein is CASSPYSYEQYF. The DNA of the CDR3 is TGTGCCAGCAGTCCGTATTCCTACGAGCAGTACTTC.

On this clone: Other DNA sequences in this sample translate to the same CDR3. The V call is TRBV6-1, the J call TRBJ2-3; D possibly corresponds to TRBD1 (6 bases). Germline V gives CDR1 MNHNS, CDR2 SASEGT. Trimming pared 2 bases from V and 0 bases from J, leaving 9 bases between. This CDR3 region has 15 residues. This CDR3 is CASSERQGSTDTQYF. The CDR3 DNA reads TGTGCCAGCAGTGAAAGGCAGGGGAGCACAGATACGCAGTATTTT.

On this clone: Distinct nucleotide sequences in the sample also encode this CDR3. This sequence joins TRBV7-8 and TRBJ1-2; 7 bases map to TRBD1. There are 13 residues in the CDR3. CDR1 is SGHVS, CDR2 FQNEAQ, per germline. The V segment lost 5 bases and the J segment 7 bases; nucleotides outside the gene matches: 7. The CDR3 DNA reads as TGTGCCAGCAGCCTCGAGGGGGCAAGTGGCTACACCTTC. Translation gives CASSLEGASGYTF.

Remarks on this clone: The same CDR3 is also encoded by other DNA sequences in this sample. The gene calls are TRBV11-2 and TRBJ2-7; D unresolved. This CDR3 spans 13 amino acids. V gave up 1 base and J gave up 1 base, with 5 bases separating them. CDR1 and CDR2 from the germline V gene are SGHAT and FQNNGV. The CDR3 DNA is TGTGCCAGCAGCTTAGTGCAATCCTACGAGCAGTACTTC. Translating it yields CASSLVQSYEQYF.

This clone was seen ten or more times. The chain recombines TRBV30 with TRBJ1-1; D gene unclear. V lost 3 bases to trimming and J lost 5 bases, with 13 bases between them. The length of the CDR3 is 13 residues. Germline V gives CDR1 GTSNPN, CDR2 SVGIG (reference sequence). The CDR3 region is CAWSLVTGTEAFF. As DNA, the CDR3 is TGTGCCTGGAGCCTCGTTACGGGAACTGAAGCTTTCTTT.

Regarding this clone: This sequence may be a read error, since a much larger clone differs from it by one base. The chain recombines TRBV5-4 with TRBJ2-7, with TRBD1 identical over 9 bases. The trim removed 4 bases at V and 1 base at J, leaving 3 bases unmatched. Germline assignment: CDR1 SGHNT and CDR2 YYREEE (reference sequence). The CDR3 is 14 amino acids. The CDR3 coding sequence is TGTGCCAGCAGCCCCGGGACAGGGTCCTACGAGCAGTACTTC. Its protein is CASSPGTGSYEQYF.

This chain connects TRBV19 to TRBJ1-2, with 7 bases identical to TRBD1. Germline values: CDR1 LNHDA, CDR2 SQIVND (reference sequence). V trimming: 2 bases; J trimming: 6 bases; junction bases outside the gene matches: 6. The CDR3 totals 14 residues. The CDR3 DNA reads TGTGCCAGTAGTATAATAATAACAGGGGATGGCTACACCTTC. Its protein product is CASSIIITGDGYTF.

V usage is TRBV4-1 and J usage is TRBJ1-4; TRBD1 matches 8 bases. Germline CDR1 reads MGHRA; CDR2 reads YSYEKL. Unmatched junction bases numbered 4, after V lost 0 bases and J lost 7 bases. The CDR3 runs 15 residues. The CDR3 DNA reads TGCGCCAGCAGCCAAGAACCAGGGGGCGTTGAAAAACTGTTTTTT. It specifies CASSQEPGGVEKLFF.

The chain recombines TRBV2 with TRBJ1-3, with TRBD1 as a possible D gene (6 bases). Deletions cut 6 bases from V and 2 bases from J, with 14 bases between. The CDR3 spans 15 residues. The germline V gene encodes CDR1 SNHLY and CDR2 FYNNEI. The CDR3 reads CASRAFTGTGNTIYF. The CDR3 DNA is TGTGCCAGCAGAGCTTTTACAGGGACTGGAAACACCATATATTTT.

V gene TRBV7-2 combines with J gene TRBJ1-3; D is uncertain. Deletions cut 5 bases from V and 0 bases from J, with 14 bases between. Germline loops: CDR1 SGHTA, CDR2 FQGNSA. The CDR3 has 16 residues. The CDR3: CASSPVTVRSGNTIYF. DNA of the CDR3: TGTGCCAGCAGCCCAGTCACTGTCCGCTCTGGAAACACCATATATTTT.

With regard to this clone: Other nucleotide sequences from this sample produce the same CDR3. The V gene is TRBV5-1, the J gene TRBJ1-2; possible D gene TRBD1, 5 bases. The germline gives CDR1 SGHRS, CDR2 YFSETQ. The CDR3 covers 13 residues. The V and J ends lost 2 bases and 6 bases respectively, with 11 bases between them. CDR3 bases: TGCGCCAGCAGCTTAGAGGGGTATGATGGCTACACCTTC. This encodes CASSLEGYDGYTF.

There are a few counts of this clone. The J gene is TRBJ2-2, the V gene TRBV6-5; TRBD2 matches 9 bases. The CDR3 is 16 amino acids. Trimming at V came to 2 bases and at J to 7 bases, leaving 8 bases not matched to a gene. Germline assignment: CDR1 MNHEY and CDR2 SVGAGI. CDR3 in amino acids: CASSYPGGGADGELFF. For the CDR3, the DNA is TGTGCCAGCAGTTACCCCGGCGGGGGGGCCGACGGGGAGCTGTTTTTT.

This clone came up once. This chain connects TRBV27 to TRBJ2-7; D gene ambiguous. CDR3 length: 16 amino acids. The V end lost 3 bases, the J end lost 3 bases, and 18 bases lay between the germline ends. Germline V lookup: CDR1 MNHEY, CDR2 SMNVEV (reference sequence). CDR3 in DNA: TGTGCCAGCAGTTTGGGCCCTACATGGACCAGCTACGAGCAGTACTTC. Translating gives CASSLGPTWTSYEQYF.

The rearrangement joins TRBV5-1 to TRBJ2-5; 9 nucleotides line up with TRBD1. The CDR3 consists of 16 residues. Germline CDR1 SGHRS, CDR2 YFSETQ. Unmatched junction bases numbered 14, after V lost 4 bases and J lost 7 bases. The CDR3 nucleotides read TGCGCCAGCAGCACATGGACAGGGGATTATCCGAGGACCCAGTACTTC. Protein sequence: CASSTWTGDYPRTQYF. Drawing the rest from reference TRBV5-1 and TRBJ2-5, the complete variable domain is KAGVTQTPRYLIKTRGQQVTLSCSPISGHRSVSWYQQTPGQGLQFLFEYFSETQRNKGNFPGRFSGRQFSNSRSEMNVSTLELGDSALYLCASSTWTGDYPRTQYFGPGTRLLVL.

This chain connects TRBV12-5 to TRBJ1-2, with a possible D match to TRBD1 (5 bases). The V gene's germline CDR1 is LGHNT and CDR2 FRNRAP. The length of the CDR3 is 14 residues. V lost 0 bases and J 8 bases, leaving 13 bases between the germline ends. CDR3 amino acids: CASGLVTWGVGYTF. CDR3 DNA: TGTGCTAGTGGTTTGGTAACGTGGGGGGTCGGCTACACCTTC. Full variable domain (remainder filled in from reference TRBV12-5 and TRBJ1-2): DARVTQTPRHKVTEMGQEVTMRCQPILGHNTVFWYRQTMMQGLELLAYFRNRAPLDDSGMPKDRFSAEMPDATLATLKIQPSEPRDSAVYFCASGLVTWGVGYTFGSGTRLTVV.

The chain employs TRBV25-1 and TRBJ1-1; weak D call: TRBD1 (5 bases). Trimming cost V 1 base and J 4 bases, with 13 bases left between them. CDR3 length equals 15 residues. Germline V CDR1 and CDR2: MGHDK, SYGVNS. DNA of the CDR3: TGTGCCAGCAGTGAATCCCCCGACGGGGGCACTGAAGCTTTCTTT. Protein: CASSESPDGGTEAFF.

This rearrangement joins TRBV30 to TRBJ2-7, with D unresolved. The germline V and J ends were trimmed by 4 bases and 2 bases, with 9 bases remaining between them. CDR1 and CDR2 from the germline V gene are GTSNPN and SVGIG (reference sequence). The CDR3 consists of 12 residues. The DNA of the CDR3 is TGTGCCTGGAAGATAGACACCTACGAGCAGTACTTC. It yields the protein CAWKIDTYEQYF.

The chain has TRBV2 and TRBJ1-6, with 7 bases identical to TRBD1. The CDR3 is 12 residues long. From germline, CDR1 is SNHLY and CDR2 FYNNEI. The J segment lost 7 bases and the V segment lost 9 bases, leaving 3 bases of the junction unmatched. Written as DNA, the CDR3 is TGTGCCAGGGGGACAGAGAATTCACCCCTCCACTTT. Residues: CARGTENSPLHF.

The V call is TRBV6-5, the J call TRBJ1-3; D remains unclear. Trimming left V 6 bases short and J 0 bases short, with 6 bases between. The germline V gene has CDR1 MNHEY and CDR2 SVGAGI. The CDR3 spans 13 residues. The CDR3 loop reads CASRDDSGNTIYF. In DNA form, the CDR3 reads TGTGCCAGCAGAGACGACTCTGGAAACACCATATATTTT.

The V call is TRBV9, the J call TRBJ2-2; TRBD2 matches at 8 bases. This CDR3 is 15 amino acids long. V was pared by 0 bases and J by 7 bases, with 5 bases of the junction left unmatched. The germline V gene has CDR1 SGDLS and CDR2 YYNGEE. The CDR3 sequence is CASSVESGGSGELFF. In DNA form, the CDR3 reads TGTGCCAGCAGCGTAGAGAGCGGGGGTAGCGGGGAGCTGTTTTTT. The entire variable domain, with the rest obtained from reference TRBV9 and TRBJ2-2, is as follows: DSGVTQTPKHLITATGQRVTLRCSPRSGDLSVYWYQQSLDQGLQFLIQYYNGEERAKGNILERFSAQQFPDLHSELNLSSLELGDSALYFCASSVESGGSGELFFGEGSRLTVL.

The rearrangement uses TRBV6-1 and TRBJ2-1; D is unresolved. CDR3 size: 15 residues. The ends were cut back, 6 bases at V and 3 bases at J, with 15 bases in the middle. Germline CDR1 reads MNHNS; CDR2 reads SASEGT. The CDR3 spells CASRAMGGRYNEQFF. CDR3 nucleotides: TGTGCCAGCAGAGCAATGGGTGGACGCTACAATGAGCAGTTCTTC.

The chain recombines TRBV5-1 with TRBJ2-7; maybe TRBD1 (6 bases). The V end was cut by 0 bases, the J end by 4 bases, with 17 bases between. The CDR3 has 16 residues. Germline CDR1 is SGHRS and CDR2 is YFSETQ. CDR3 sequence: CASSLVTGNPGYEQYF. CDR3 sequence (DNA): TGCGCCAGCAGCTTGGTAACAGGGAATCCTGGGTACGAGCAGTACTTC.

This clone came up once. V is TRBV5-1 and J is TRBJ2-7; the D is unclear. Germline CDR1 reads SGHRS; CDR2 reads YFSETQ. CDR3 length: 13 residues. V lost 2 bases and J lost 0, with 6 bases in between. CDR3 region: CASSFEGSYEQYF. The CDR3 bases are TGCGCCAGCAGCTTCGAAGGCTCCTACGAGCAGTACTTC.

As to this clone: Other nucleotide sequences in the sample specify the same CDR3. V usage is TRBV5-1 and J usage is TRBJ2-1; either TRBD1 or TRBD2 may fit D (5 bases each). The germline V and J ends were trimmed by 0 bases and 3 bases, with 10 bases remaining between them. The CDR3 contains 15 residues. Per germline, CDR1 SGHRS and CDR2 YFSETQ. The CDR3 region has the DNA TGCGCCAGCAGCTTGGTCGCAGGGAGCTACAATGAGCAGTTCTTC. Translating it yields CASSLVAGSYNEQFF.

The genes are TRBV19 and TRBJ1-5; TRBD1 is a possible D gene (5 bases). V shed 3 bases and J shed 3 bases, with 9 bases lying between them. The CDR3 consists of 14 residues. Germline V gives CDR1 LNHDA, CDR2 SQIVND (reference sequence). The CDR3 spells CASSMGQYNQPQHF. The CDR3 nucleotides read TGTGCCAGTAGTATGGGGCAGTACAATCAGCCCCAGCATTTT.

The V gene is TRBV2, the J gene TRBJ2-7; D remains ambiguous. V lost 6 bases, J lost 2 bases, and 14 bases lay in between. The CDR3 loop spans 14 amino acids. The germline V gene has CDR1 SNHLY and CDR2 FYNNEI. CDR3: CASRPIGSTYEQYF. The DNA for the CDR3 is TGTGCCAGCAGACCAATCGGCAGCACCTACGAGCAGTACTTC.

The chain couples TRBV2 to TRBJ1-5; TRBD1 is a possible D gene (5 bases). The germline V gene encodes CDR1 SNHLY and CDR2 FYNNEI. This CDR3 has 14 amino acids. V lost 4 bases and J 2 bases, leaving 9 bases between the germline ends. The CDR3 region is CASSVLQGNQPQHF. The CDR3 nucleotides read TGTGCCAGCAGTGTTCTACAGGGCAATCAGCCCCAGCATTTT.

This clone was counted a single time. V gene TRBV7-2 combines with J gene TRBJ1-3; D may be TRBD1 (6 bases). Trimming pared 6 bases from V and 2 bases from J, leaving 14 bases between. This CDR3 spans 15 amino acids. Germline V lookup: CDR1 SGHTA, CDR2 FQGNSA. CDR3 DNA sequence: TGTGCCAGCAGGAACCCAGGGGTGCCTGGAAACACCATATATTTT. It is translated as CASRNPGVPGNTIYF.

V is TRBV25-1 and J is TRBJ2-6, with D perhaps matching TRBD2 (5 bases). There are 17 residues in the CDR3. CDR1 is MGHDK and CDR2 is SYGVNS in the germline V gene. V was clipped by 2 bases and J by 0 bases, with 11 bases between them. The CDR3 here is CASSEEGTTSGANVLTF. CDR3 bases: TGTGCCAGCAGTGAAGAGGGTACTACCTCTGGGGCCAACGTCCTGACTTTC.

This clone showed up many times. The chain links TRBV6-4 to TRBJ2-7; no clear D gene. The CDR3 has 14 residues. Germline loops: CDR1 MRHNA, CDR2 SNTAGT. The V end lost 5 bases, the J end lost 4 bases, and 15 bases lay between the germline ends. The CDR3 sequence is CASSSGPGAYEQYF. CDR3 sequence (DNA): TGTGCCAGCAGTTCCGGGCCAGGTGCTTACGAGCAGTACTTC.

The J gene is TRBJ1-3, the V gene TRBV5-6; D call uncertain. The germline V gene has CDR1 SGHDT and CDR2 YYEEEE. Trimming shortened V by 2 bases and J by 0 bases, and 6 bases separated the two germline ends. The CDR3 contains 14 residues. The CDR3 reads CASSLAFSGNTIYF. CDR3 bases: TGTGCCAGCAGCTTAGCCTTCTCTGGAAACACCATATATTTT.